Below, one TCR beta chain is given with its context. The antigen remains undetermined. The data belong to a study of cytomegalovirus exposure and HLA in healthy donors. Study-level information: Genotyping of roughly 400 donors showed that about 79% belonged to the Caucasian-associated ancestry cluster. General study findings and limits: The authors later linked a missense DCLRE1C variant to TCR beta V- and J-gene trimming. It is likely that the observed cluster of highly shared sequence variants was a sequencing artifact. An analysis that was carried out later associated 15,000 to 20,000 TCR beta sequences with HLA alleles at 0.05 false discovery rate.

Both 60 Vbeta primers and 13 Jbeta primers went into the PCR. Sequenced by immunoSEQ multiplex PCR; TCRdb stores in-frame clones only, minus some. This table holds some 180,000 clones, 76% found once. The J segment lost 7 bases and the V segment lost 3 bases, leaving 3 bases of the junction unmatched. Per the germline V gene, CDR1 is SEHNR and CDR2 is FQNEAQ (reference sequence). The CDR3 sequence is 13 residues long. The rearrangement links TRBV7-9 to TRBJ2-1, with TRBD2 matching 7 bases. Sequencing was performed on PBMCs. This clonotype originated in a man aged 18 to 30 in good health and CMV-seronegative. This chain's CDR3 is CASSFLAENEQFF. Here the CDR3 DNA reads TGTGCCAGCAGCTTCCTAGCGGAGAATGAGCAGTTCTTC.